Listed below are T cell receptor beta chains from one sample, sequenced in a study of control samples from healthy donors and cancer patients. The assay was immunoSEQ multiplex PCR, and TCRdb's table has in-frame clones only and misses some. The sample includes about 410,000 clones, roughly 90% of them seen just once. Sequencing was performed on PBMCs. Receptors were obtained from a man in his forties or fifties with head and neck cancer. CDR3s include the opening cysteine and the closing phenylalanine or tryptophan. A D gene is named only where the DNA matches it firmly. The size field is filled for only some rows; it gives once, few, many or a size class.

j_call: TRBJ1-6; v_call: TRBV27; d_call: TRBD1; clone_size: NA; cdr3_nt: TGTGCCAGCAGTTACGCAGGGGGCAGGTCACCCCTCCACTTT; cdr3_aa: CASSYAGGRSPLHF
j_call: TRBJ1-1; v_call: TRBV29-1; d_call: NA; clone_size: NA; cdr3_nt: TGCAGCGCCGTGAAATATACAGAGGTCGGCGAAGCTTTCTTT; cdr3_aa: CSAVKYTEVGEAFF
j_call: TRBJ1-5; v_call: TRBV30; d_call: NA; clone_size: NA; cdr3_nt: TGTGCCTGGCGACGGACAAATAGCAATCAGCCCCAGCATTTT; cdr3_aa: CAWRRTNSNQPQHF
j_call: TRBJ1-1; v_call: TRBV6-5; d_call: TRBD1; clone_size: NA; cdr3_nt: TGTGCCAGCAGTTATGGGACAGGGAACATGAACACTGAAGCTTTCTTT; cdr3_aa: CASSYGTGNMNTEAFF
j_call: TRBJ2-3; v_call: TRBV4-1; d_call: TRBD1; clone_size: NA; cdr3_nt: TGCGCCAGCAGCCAGGAAACCGACGGGACAGTGCTCACAGATACGCAGTATTTT; cdr3_aa: CASSQETDGTVLTDTQYF
j_call: TRBJ2-5; v_call: TRBV11-2; d_call: NA; clone_size: NA; cdr3_nt: TGTGCCAGCAGCTTATTTACAGTTCAAGAGACCCAGTACTTC; cdr3_aa: CASSLFTVQETQYF
j_call: TRBJ1-6; v_call: TRBV9; d_call: NA; clone_size: NA; cdr3_nt: TGTGCCAGCAGCGTAGAAGGGTGGGACGAGGCTTCACCCCTCCACTTT; cdr3_aa: CASSVEGWDEASPLHF
j_call: TRBJ2-7; v_call: TRBV27; d_call: NA; clone_size: NA; cdr3_nt: TGTGCCAGCAGTTTACGCACAGACTCCTGGGAGCAGTACTTC; cdr3_aa: CASSLRTDSWEQYF
j_call: TRBJ2-7; v_call: TRBV28; d_call: TRBD1; clone_size: once; cdr3_nt: TGTGCCAGCAGTAACACAGGGGGGAAGACCTACGAGCAGTACTTC; cdr3_aa: CASSNTGGKTYEQYF
j_call: TRBJ2-2; v_call: TRBV5-5; d_call: TRBD2; clone_size: NA; cdr3_nt: TGTGCCAGCAGCCGGCTCCAGACTAGCGGGGTCACCGGGGAGCTGTTTTTT; cdr3_aa: CASSRLQTSGVTGELFF
j_call: TRBJ1-2; v_call: TRBV12-1; d_call: NA; clone_size: NA; cdr3_nt: TGTGCCAGCAGCCCCGGAACAGGGGAGGGCTACACCTTC; cdr3_aa: CASSPGTGEGYTF
j_call: TRBJ2-3; v_call: TRBV5-5; d_call: NA; clone_size: NA; cdr3_nt: TGTGCCAGCAGTCGCGGACTATACACAGATACGCAGTATTTT; cdr3_aa: CASSRGLYTDTQYF
j_call: TRBJ2-7; v_call: TRBV23-1; d_call: NA; clone_size: NA; cdr3_nt: TGCGCCAGCAGTCAACCGACGGGTTGGGCAGGCCCGTACGAGCAGTACTTC; cdr3_aa: CASSQPTGWAGPYEQYF
j_call: TRBJ1-1; v_call: TRBV6-2/TRBV6-3; d_call: NA; clone_size: NA; cdr3_nt: TGTGCCAGCAGTTACTCTTCGGGGGTCACTGAAGCTTTCTTT; cdr3_aa: CASSYSSGVTEAFF
j_call: TRBJ2-5; v_call: TRBV6-5; d_call: NA; clone_size: NA; cdr3_nt: TGTGCCAGCTCGGACTCCCTGGGGGAGACCCAGTACTTC; cdr3_aa: CASSDSLGETQYF
j_call: TRBJ2-1; v_call: TRBV13; d_call: NA; clone_size: NA; cdr3_nt: TGTGCCAGCTCTCCCGGCCAATCCTACAATGAGCAGTTCTTC; cdr3_aa: CASSPGQSYNEQFF
j_call: TRBJ1-5; v_call: TRBV6-6; d_call: TRBD1; clone_size: NA; cdr3_nt: TGTGCCAGCAGTTACGACCCAGGGACAGCCTATCAGCCCCAGCATTTT; cdr3_aa: CASSYDPGTAYQPQHF
j_call: TRBJ1-1; v_call: TRBV3-1/TRBV3-2; d_call: NA; clone_size: NA; cdr3_nt: TGTGCCAGCAGCCAAGTTCAGGGAAACACTGAAGCTTTCTTT; cdr3_aa: CASSQVQGNTEAFF
j_call: TRBJ2-1; v_call: TRBV24-1; d_call: NA; clone_size: NA; cdr3_nt: TGTGCCACCAGTGATTTGCAGGATGAGCAGTTCTTC; cdr3_aa: CATSDLQDEQFF
j_call: TRBJ2-1; v_call: TRBV6-5; d_call: NA; clone_size: NA; cdr3_nt: TGTGCCAGCAGCCGGACGGGAAATACCTACAATGAGCAGTTCTTC; cdr3_aa: CASSRTGNTYNEQFF
j_call: TRBJ2-3; v_call: TRBV30; d_call: NA; clone_size: NA; cdr3_nt: TGTGCCTGGAGTCCTACCTTAGATACGCAGTATTTT; cdr3_aa: CAWSPTLDTQYF
j_call: TRBJ2-5; v_call: TRBV5-1; d_call: NA; clone_size: NA; cdr3_nt: TGCGCCAGCAGCTTACTAGTGAACCAAGAGACCCAGTACTTC; cdr3_aa: CASSLLVNQETQYF
j_call: TRBJ2-5; v_call: TRBV7-9; d_call: NA; clone_size: once; cdr3_nt: TGTGCCAGCAGCCCCAGGGACCAGACCCAGTACTTC; cdr3_aa: CASSPRDQTQYF
j_call: TRBJ2-7; v_call: TRBV30; d_call: TRBD1; clone_size: NA; cdr3_nt: TGTGCCTGGAGTGTCAATGTAGGAGACAGGGTGGTCTTC; cdr3_aa: CAWSVNVGDRVVF
j_call: TRBJ2-6; v_call: TRBV5-4; d_call: TRBD2; clone_size: NA; cdr3_nt: TGTGCCAGCACCAGGGAGGGGTCTGGGGCCAACGTCCTGACTTTC; cdr3_aa: CASTREGSGANVLTF
j_call: TRBJ2-7; v_call: TRBV5-1; d_call: NA; clone_size: NA; cdr3_nt: TGCGCCAGCAGCTTGGCACCGTCCTACGAGCAGTACTTC; cdr3_aa: CASSLAPSYEQYF